The 20 T cell receptor beta chains below come from one sample, sequenced in a study of Ad26.COV2.S vaccination and SARS-CoV-2 variants. Noted treatment: roughly 18 received Ad26.COV2.S at low or high dose, single or two shots; roughly five received placebo; per-sample allocation not given. All samples were drawn on day 63, counting from the first vaccine or placebo injection. TCRdb's copy holds only in-frame clones and misses some; the assay was immunoSEQ multiplex PCR. The table has 350,000 to 400,000 clones, approximately 90% seen once. The specimen comprised peripheral blood, sampled in a trial of Ad26.COV2.S vaccine versus placebo. The receptor set was obtained from a person aged 18-65 years who received the Ad26.COV2.S COVID-19 vaccine or a placebo.

J is TRBJ2-3 and V is TRBV30; D is uncertain. The ends were cut back, 1 base at V and 0 bases at J, with 8 bases in the middle. CDR1 and CDR2 (germline): GTSNPN, SVGIG (reference sequence). The CDR3 loop spans 14 amino acids. This CDR3 reads CAWSAWTSTDTQYF. The CDR3 DNA sequence: TGTGCCTGGAGTGCGTGGACCAGCACAGATACGCAGTATTTT.

The chain employs TRBV7-9 and TRBJ2-1, with D unresolved. The germline V gene has CDR1 SEHNR and CDR2 FQNEAQ (reference sequence). V was pared by 6 bases and J by 7 bases, with 13 bases between. This CDR3 region has 13 residues. The CDR3: CASRILNRNEQFF. As DNA, the CDR3 is TGTGCCAGCAGGATCCTGAATCGTAATGAGCAGTTCTTC.

The chain carries TRBV3-1 (or the pseudogene TRBV3-2) and TRBJ1-2; 8 bases map to TRBD1. This CDR3 is built from 18 residues. CDR1 is LGHDT, CDR2 YNNKEL, per germline (reference sequence). V dropped 5 bases and J dropped 7; count of bases not matched to a gene: 21. CDR3 in amino acids: CASSKVPGQGLRSSGYTF. The CDR3 region has the DNA TGTGCCAGCAGCAAGGTCCCCGGACAGGGTCTTCGCAGTAGTGGCTACACCTTC.

CDR3 sequence reads: CASSVDRGHGNTIYF. Written as DNA, the CDR3 is TGTGCCAGCAGCGTGGACAGGGGGCATGGAAACACCATATATTTT. The V and J genes are TRBV9 and TRBJ1-3; 11 bases line up with TRBD1. Germline CDR1 is SGDLS and CDR2 is YYNGEE. This CDR3 has 15 amino acids. Germline trimming cut 2 bases from V and 3 bases from J; bases unmatched to any gene: 1.

The CDR3 region is CASGRLAGGPGETQYF. In DNA, the CDR3 is TGTGCTAGTGGTCGACTAGCGGGGGGGCCTGGAGAGACCCAGTACTTC. The chain has TRBV12-5 and TRBJ2-5, with 14 bases aligning to TRBD2. CDR1 and CDR2 from the germline V gene are LGHNT and FRNRAP. After removal of 5 bases from V and 4 bases from J, the junction contained 6 bases not matched to a gene. This CDR3 is built from 16 residues.

The V and J genes are TRBV14 and TRBJ2-3; D gene ambiguous. The CDR3 loop spans 12 amino acids. CDR1 and CDR2 from the germline V gene are SGHDN and FVKESK. Trimming took 1 base from V and 7 from J, leaving 6 bases between them. The DNA for the CDR3 is TGTGCCAGCAGCCAAGGGGTCTATACGCAGTATTTT. As protein: CASSQGVYTQYF.

The chain joins TRBV7-2 to TRBJ1-2, with no clear D. V was trimmed by 1 base and J by 6 bases, leaving 9 bases between them. This CDR3 has 13 residues. Germline CDR1 and CDR2: SGHTA and FQGNSA. The CDR3: CASSLGAGDGYTF. In nucleotides, the CDR3 is TGTGCCAGCAGCTTAGGGGCGGGAGATGGCTACACCTTC.

The chain employs TRBV7-8 and TRBJ1-6, with D uncertain. The germline CDR1 and CDR2 sequences are SGHVS and FQNEAQ. The CDR3 contains 15 residues. Between the trimmed V and J ends, which lost 5 bases and 9 bases, there was a span of 17 bases. As DNA, the CDR3 is TGTGCCAGCAGCCCCAACGTCTCCGACCTTTCACCCCTCCACTTT. Amino acid sequence: CASSPNVSDLSPLHF.

This chain joins TRBV15 and TRBJ2-3; D might be TRBD1 (7 bases). The CDR3 has 16 amino acids. CDR1 and CDR2 (germline): LNHNV, YYDKDF (reference sequence). Trimming took off 2 bases at V and 1 base at J, with 13 bases between the two ends. As DNA, the CDR3 is TGTGCCACCAGCAGAACCCCCAGGGGGGGCACAGATACGCAGTATTTT. Amino acid sequence: CATSRTPRGGTDTQYF.

V usage is TRBV7-6 and J usage is TRBJ2-1; D may be TRBD1 (5 bases). In germline, CDR1 is SGHVS, CDR2 FNYEAQ. Between the trimmed V and J ends, which lost 4 bases and 7 bases, there was a span of 20 bases. This CDR3 contains 16 residues. The CDR3 spells CASSSTVGLPRNEQFF. CDR3 DNA: TGTGCCAGCAGCTCGACAGTCGGGCTCCCCCGGAATGAGCAGTTCTTC.

CDR3 amino acids: CASSGGYNEQFF. The CDR3 DNA follows: TGTGCCAGCAGCGGGGGGTACAATGAGCAGTTCTTC. This chain joins TRBV7-9 and TRBJ2-1; tentative D call: TRBD2 (6 bases). The CDR3 covers 12 residues. Trimming took 5 bases from V and 4 from J, leaving 6 bases between them. CDR1 and CDR2 from the germline V gene are SEHNR and FQNEAQ (reference sequence).

This CDR3 reads CARRHQRKYF. The CDR3 region has the DNA TGTGCCAGGCGACATCAGAGAAAGTACTTC. The V and J genes are TRBV19 and TRBJ2-7, with unresolved D. V was clipped by 9 bases and J by 11 bases, with 14 bases between them. Germline V gives CDR1 LNHDA, CDR2 SQIVND (reference sequence). The CDR3 extends over 10 amino acids.

The genes are TRBV2 and TRBJ1-6; possibly TRBD1 for D (5 bases). This CDR3 contains 14 residues. CDR1 and CDR2 from the germline V gene are SNHLY and FYNNEI. The germline V and J ends were trimmed by 6 bases and 9 bases, with 15 bases remaining between them. DNA for the CDR3: TGTGCCAGCAGGGGGACGGGAGAGATTTCACCCCTCCACTTT. This sequence encodes CASRGTGEISPLHF.

The chain links TRBV6-5 to TRBJ1-2; no clear D. The CDR3 sequence is 14 residues long. The germline V gene has CDR1 MNHEY and CDR2 SVGAGI. Trimming pared 5 bases from V and 6 bases from J, leaving 16 bases between. The CDR3: CASSRTDQSHGYTF. Here the CDR3 DNA reads TGTGCCAGCAGTCGGACGGACCAAAGTCATGGCTACACCTTC.

The chain couples TRBV13 to TRBJ2-7, with D maybe TRBD2 (6 bases). Germline V gives CDR1 PRHDT, CDR2 FYEKMQ (reference sequence). The V end lost 5 bases, the J end lost 3 bases, and 23 bases lay between the germline ends. CDR3 size: 17 residues. Here the CDR3 reads CASSQRWRGNSVYEQYF. CDR3 coding DNA: TGTGCCAGCAGCCAACGCTGGAGGGGTAATTCTGTCTACGAGCAGTACTTC.

The rearrangement uses TRBV5-6 and TRBJ1-3, with D unclear. This CDR3 has 15 residues. Germline V gene data show CDR1 as SGHDT and CDR2 as YYEEEE. V gave up 3 bases and J gave up 0 bases, with 10 bases separating them. The CDR3 here is CASSWLRDSGNTIYF. DNA for the CDR3: TGTGCCAGCAGCTGGCTCAGAGACTCTGGAAACACCATATATTTT.

The chain links TRBV13 to TRBJ2-7; TRBD1 might be the D (5 bases). The germline gives CDR1 PRHDT, CDR2 FYEKMQ (reference sequence). This CDR3 is 11 amino acids long. The V gene lost 3 bases and the J gene lost 5 bases, with 5 bases spanning the gap. As DNA, the CDR3 is TGTGCCAGCAGCTTCAGGGACGAGCAGTACTTC. It is translated as CASSFRDEQYF.

The gene calls are TRBV20-1 and TRBJ2-2; 10 bases line up with TRBD2. Germline V lookup: CDR1 DFQATT, CDR2 SNEGSKA (reference sequence). This CDR3 is 16 amino acids long. V was pared by 3 bases and J by 3 bases, with 7 bases of the junction left unmatched. The CDR3 protein is CSASRGLAVHTGELFF. The DNA for the CDR3 is TGCAGTGCTAGTAGAGGACTAGCGGTTCACACCGGGGAGCTGTTTTTT.

The V call is TRBV7-6, the J call TRBJ1-1; tentatively, D is TRBD1 (5 bases). The germline V gene encodes CDR1 SGHVS and CDR2 FNYEAQ. V was cut by 1 base and J by 1 base, with 10 bases left in between. The CDR3 loop spans 15 amino acids. CDR3 loop: CASSLDRGRNTEAFF. The CDR3 DNA is TGTGCCAGCAGCTTAGATCGGGGACGGAACACTGAAGCTTTCTTT.

The chain combines TRBV10-3 with TRBJ1-2, with D maybe TRBD1 (6 bases). Germline CDR1 ENHRY, CDR2 SYGVKD. This CDR3 region has 14 residues. V lost 6 bases to trimming and J lost 0 bases, with 11 bases between them. CDR3 loop: CAIRGGASNYGYTF. CDR3 coding DNA: TGTGCCATCAGGGGGGGGGCTTCTAACTATGGCTACACCTTC.